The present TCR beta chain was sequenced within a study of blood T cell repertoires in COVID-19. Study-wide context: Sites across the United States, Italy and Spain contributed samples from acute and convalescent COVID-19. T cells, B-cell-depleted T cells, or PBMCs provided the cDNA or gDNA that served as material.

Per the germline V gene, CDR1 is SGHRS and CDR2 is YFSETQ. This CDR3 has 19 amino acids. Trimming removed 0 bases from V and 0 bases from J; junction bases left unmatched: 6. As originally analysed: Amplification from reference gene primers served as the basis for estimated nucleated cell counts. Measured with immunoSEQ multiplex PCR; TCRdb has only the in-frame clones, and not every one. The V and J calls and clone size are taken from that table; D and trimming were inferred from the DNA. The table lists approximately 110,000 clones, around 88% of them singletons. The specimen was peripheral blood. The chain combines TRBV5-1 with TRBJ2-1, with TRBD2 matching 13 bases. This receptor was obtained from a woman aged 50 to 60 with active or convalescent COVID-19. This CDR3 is CASSLVDRTSGSSYNEQFF. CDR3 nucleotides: TGCGCCAGCAGCTTGGTCGATAGGACTAGCGGGAGCTCCTACAATGAGCAGTTCTTC. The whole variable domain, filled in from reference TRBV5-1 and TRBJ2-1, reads KAGVTQTPRYLIKTRGQQVTLSCSPISGHRSVSWYQQTPGQGLQFLFEYFSETQRNKGNFPGRFSGRQFSNSRSEMNVSTLELGDSALYLCASSLVDRTSGSSYNEQFFGPGTRLTVL.